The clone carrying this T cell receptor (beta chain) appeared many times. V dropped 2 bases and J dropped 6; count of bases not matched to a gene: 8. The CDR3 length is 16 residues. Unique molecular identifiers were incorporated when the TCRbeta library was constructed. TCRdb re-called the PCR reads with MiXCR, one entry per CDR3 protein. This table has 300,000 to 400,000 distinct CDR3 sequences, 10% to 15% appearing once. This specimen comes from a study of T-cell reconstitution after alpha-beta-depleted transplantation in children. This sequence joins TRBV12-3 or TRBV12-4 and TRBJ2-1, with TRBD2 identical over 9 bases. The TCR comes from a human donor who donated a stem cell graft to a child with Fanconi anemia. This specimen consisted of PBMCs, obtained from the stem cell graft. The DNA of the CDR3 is TGTGCCAGCAGTTTATTTATTAGCGGGGGTGCCAATGAGCAGTTCTTC. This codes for CASSLFISGGANEQFF.